Each of the 7 T cell receptor beta chains below was sequenced from the same sample in a study of early T cells in non-severe SARS-CoV-2 infection. TCRdb used MiXCR to reprocess the 5' RACE reads, holding one entry per CDR3 protein. The sample yields approximately 56,000 distinct CDR3 sequences, approximately 16% seen once. The sequenced sample was whole blood, obtained at baseline. These receptors were taken from an adult who was a healthcare worker with PCR-confirmed SARS-CoV-2 infection or an uninfected control (not recorded which).

This clonotype was seen only a few times. The J gene is TRBJ1-1, the V gene TRBV20-1; D remains ambiguous. The germline V gene has CDR1 DFQATT and CDR2 SNEGSKA (reference sequence). The CDR3 extends over 13 amino acids. Between the trimmed V and J ends, which lost 5 bases and 0 bases, there was a span of 10 bases. The CDR3 here is CSAQARMNTEAFF. Here the CDR3 DNA reads TGCAGTGCTCAGGCCCGGATGAACACTGAAGCTTTCTTT.

The rearrangement links TRBV27 to TRBJ2-7, with 7 nucleotides matching TRBD1. This CDR3 comprises 14 residues. Germline assignment: CDR1 MNHEY and CDR2 SMNVEV (reference sequence). J lost 3 bases, V lost 6 bases, and 8 bases had no gene match. CDR3 in DNA: TGTGCCAGCAGGGGGACAGCCAAGTTCTACGAGCAGTACTTC. Translation: CASRGTAKFYEQYF.

The chain joins TRBV12-3 or TRBV12-4 to TRBJ2-7, with TRBD2 matching 13 bases. The V gene end was trimmed by 5 bases and the J gene end by 5 bases; junction bases not matched to a gene: 3. The CDR3 consists of 14 residues. In DNA, the CDR3 is TGTGCCAGCAGTACTAGCGGGGGGGCCAACGAGCAGTACTTC. Protein product: CASSTSGGANEQYF.

This sequence joins TRBV29-1 and TRBJ2-2, with D possibly TRBD1 on 5 matching bases. Germline V gene data show CDR1 as SQVTM and CDR2 as ANQGSEA. Trimming removed 7 bases from V and 5 bases from J, with 11 bases in between. CDR3 length: 12 amino acids. As DNA, the CDR3 is TGCAGCGCGCAGGGTAGGACCGGGGAGCTGTTTTTT. Residues: CSAQGRTGELFF.

This clonotype was seen many times. V is TRBV10-3 and J is TRBJ2-1, with D hard to call. This CDR3 spans 12 amino acids. The V end lost 6 bases, the J end lost 12 bases, and 15 bases lay between the germline ends. CDR1 and CDR2 (germline): ENHRY, SYGVKD. The CDR3 reads CAIRNQGAGQFF. The CDR3 coding sequence is TGTGCCATCAGGAATCAAGGAGCCGGGCAGTTCTTC.

The chain is built from TRBV27 and TRBJ1-2, with TRBD1 matching over 9 bases. With 5 bases clipped from V and 3 bases from J, the junction kept 4 bases outside the gene matches. Germline values: CDR1 MNHEY, CDR2 SMNVEV (reference sequence). The CDR3 runs to 14 residues. In DNA form, the CDR3 reads TGTGCCAGCAGTCTCCGGACAGGGGACTATGGCTACACCTTC. This encodes CASSLRTGDYGYTF.

V and J are TRBV3-1 and TRBJ1-4; maybe TRBD1 (5 bases). The V gene's germline CDR1 is LGHDT and CDR2 YNNKEL (reference sequence). The CDR3 runs to 17 residues. The V end lost 4 bases, the J end lost 7 bases, and 22 bases lay between the germline ends. The CDR3 DNA reads as TGTGCCAGCAGCCTTCTCCACAAGGGTTCGCAGGGTGAAAAACTGTTTTTT. Translation gives CASSLLHKGSQGEKLFF.